This T cell receptor beta chain was sequenced during a study of blood T cell repertoires in COVID-19. In the study overall: T cells, B-cell-depleted T cells, or PBMCs provided the cDNA or gDNA that served as material.

Sequencing was performed with immunoSEQ multiplex PCR; in TCRdb, only in-frame clones are kept and a portion is missing. The sample contains about 200,000 clones, roughly 83% of which appear only once. V was clipped by 11 bases and J by 4 bases, with 13 bases between them. The CDR3 runs to 12 residues. Germline V gene sequence: CDR1 ENHRY, CDR2 SYGVKD. The V gene is TRBV10-3, the J gene TRBJ2-3; weak D call: TRBD2 (5 bases). The sequenced sample consisted of peripheral blood. This clonotype was obtained from a middle-aged woman with COVID-19, enrolled during active disease. This CDR3 reads CAVEDSSDTQYF. Here the CDR3 DNA reads TGTGCCGTCGAGGACTCTTCAGATACGCAGTATTTT.